This T cell receptor (beta chain) was identified in a study of OX40 agonist ivuxolimab in advanced cancers. Study-level background: The patients got ivuxolimab, which is an agonistic anti-OX40 (CD134) antibody. The study, taken as a whole, reports: No determination was made of the antigen specificity of the expanded peripheral T cells.

V lost 0 bases and J 0 bases, leaving 7 bases between the germline ends. The V gene's germline CDR1 is SGHRS and CDR2 YFSETQ. This CDR3 region has 16 residues. This clone came up once. Antigen unknown. Libraries were prepared by immunoSEQ multiplex PCR; TCRdb keeps only in-frame clonotypes and omits some of them. The sample consists of fewer than 90,000 clones, approximately 86% of them appearing once. The V call is TRBV5-1, the J call TRBJ1-6; D call uncertain. This receptor was obtained from an adult with an advanced solid tumor such as melanoma, head and neck, liver or kidney cancer. The material sequenced was CD4+ or CD8+ T cells sorted from blood, taken in a trial of the OX40 agonist ivuxolimab. CDR3 sequence (DNA): TGCGCCAGCAGCTTGGGGGCGAGCTCCTATAATTCACCCCTCCACTTT. Protein product: CASSLGASSYNSPLHF. Variable domain in full (rest from reference TRBV5-1 and TRBJ1-6): KAGVTQTPRYLIKTRGQQVTLSCSPISGHRSVSWYQQTPGQGLQFLFEYFSETQRNKGNFPGRFSGRQFSNSRSEMNVSTLELGDSALYLCASSLGASSYNSPLHFGNGTRLTVT.